This T cell receptor beta chain was documented in a study of blood T cell repertoires in COVID-19. Background on the study: Samples came from the United States, Italy and Spain, spanning acute and convalescent COVID-19. PBMCs, B-cell-depleted T cells, or T cells provided the cDNA or gDNA that made up the material.

Original data processing: By means of reference gene primer amplification, nucleated cell counts were estimated. The protocol was immunoSEQ multiplex PCR, while the TCRdb copy is restricted to in-frame clones and leaves out a portion. D and trimming come from the DNA, and the V and J calls and clone size come from that table. The sample lists 150,000 to 200,000 clones, more than 85% seen once, with about 2.6% in the top ten. V gave up 1 base and J gave up 6 bases; unmatched junction bases: 6. Germline CDR1 is LGHDT and CDR2 is YNNKEL (reference sequence). CDR3 length: 17 residues. This chain links TRBV3-1 (or the pseudogene TRBV3-2) with TRBJ2-1; 13 bases are a match to TRBD2. The sequence came from a man aged 35-49 years with active or convalescent COVID-19. Sequencing used peripheral blood. The CDR3 DNA reads as TGTGCCAGCAGCCAAGTCCATACTAGCGGGGGGGTCAATGAGCAGTTCTTC. Residues: CASSQVHTSGGVNEQFF.